This T cell receptor (beta chain) was sequenced for a study of cytomegalovirus exposure and HLA in healthy donors. PCR used 60 Vbeta primers and 13 Jbeta primers. Method: immunoSEQ multiplex PCR; TCRdb's copy keeps in-frame clones and lacks some. Here the sample spans more than 150,000 clones, about 82% being singletons. The count of this clone is one. The antigen is not known. Findings and limits, study-wide: Productive rates of about 87% or about 30% were seen for most TCR beta V segments in an earlier analysis. Follow-up analysis later connected one missense variant in DCLRE1C with trimming of TCR beta V- and J-genes. When a later analysis was performed, an Asian-associated ancestry cluster reportedly had fewer N-insertions than the 666-donor mean. Beyond CMV serostatus, there was no information to go on about immune exposure.

This CDR3 spans 15 amino acids. The V gene lost 3 bases and the J gene lost 2 bases, with 12 bases spanning the gap. The germline V gene has CDR1 MNHEY and CDR2 SMNVEV (reference sequence). The sample taken for sequencing was PBMCs. This clonotype was sampled from a young man in good health and CMV-seronegative. The chain uses TRBV27 and TRBJ2-3, with D perhaps TRBD1 (6 bases). DNA of the CDR3: TGTGCCAGCAGTTTCCTCAGGGGCCACACAGATACGCAGTATTTT. It is translated as CASSFLRGHTDTQYF.